A selection of T cell receptor beta chains follows, all from one sample in a study of CD8 T cells in ankylosing spondylitis. TCRdb redid the calling of the 5' RACE reads with MiXCR, one entry per CDR3 protein. The table includes 150,000 to 200,000 distinct CDR3 sequences, under 15% detected once. Input material: blood, either unsorted or a sorted T cell fraction (not recorded which). The receptors were gathered from a female donor with ankylosing spondylitis or in good health (not recorded which). The CDR3 runs from the conserved cysteine through the conserved F or W. Fields, in order: J gene, D gene, V gene, clone size, CDR3 DNA, CDR3 protein. The D gene is left open where the match is weak. For some rows the clone size is stated as once, few or many, or as a class when expanded; others skip it.

TRBJ2-7 . TRBV7-9 few TGTGCCAGCAGCCTCACACGGACGGAGCAGTACTTC CASSLTRTEQYF
TRBJ2-3 . TRBV20-1 few TGCAGTGCTAGTCTGGGGAGGAACACAGATACGCAGTATTTT CSASLGRNTDTQYF
TRBJ1-5 . TRBV6-2/TRBV6-3 many TGTGCCAGCAGTTACGTCCCCTCGGGGGATCAGCCCCAGCATTTT CASSYVPSGDQPQHF
TRBJ2-1 . TRBV5-1 many TGCGCCAGCAGCTTGGTCCCAGGCAATGAGCAGTTCTTC CASSLVPGNEQFF
TRBJ2-7 TRBD2 TRBV5-1 . TGCGCCAGCAGCCAAGTCCCAGGACTAGCGGACCACGAGCAGTACTTC CASSQVPGLADHEQYF
TRBJ2-7 . TRBV6-1 . TGTGCCAGCATTCAACCCTCCGATGCGGTCCCGTCCTACGAGCAGTACTTC CASIQPSDAVPSYEQYF
TRBJ2-2 . TRBV7-2 many TGTGCCAGCAGCTGGGGGTGGGGGGAGCTGTTTTTT CASSWGWGELFF
TRBJ2-2 TRBD1 TRBV2 many TGTGCCAGCCGGACAGGGAGTTTGAACACCGGGGAGCTGTTTTTT CASRTGSLNTGELFF
TRBJ1-5 . TRBV5-1 many TGCGCCAGCAGCCCCGGGGAAAGCTGGGGTCAGCCCCAGCATTTT CASSPGESWGQPQHF
TRBJ2-2 . TRBV20-1 . TGCTTTGCTAGAGAAGTCCCCGGGAACACCGGGGAGCTGTTTTTT CFAREVPGNTGELFF
TRBJ1-2 TRBD1 TRBV12-3/TRBV12-4 few TGTGCCAGCAGTCCGACAGGGTTGGGAGGCTACACCTTC CASSPTGLGGYTF
TRBJ2-1 . TRBV7-9 many TGTGCCAGCAGCTTAGCGGCGGGATCCTACAATGAGCAGTTCTTC CASSLAAGSYNEQFF
TRBJ1-6 . TRBV12-3/TRBV12-4 . TGTGCCAGCAGTTTGAACAGTCCCAATTCACCCCTCCACTTT CASSLNSPNSPLHF
TRBJ2-3 . TRBV15 many TGTGCCACCAGCTCTTGGGGGGCGGGATTCACAGATACGCAGTATTTT CATSSWGAGFTDTQYF
TRBJ1-6 . TRBV27 many TGTGCCAGCAGTTTAAATCAGGAACAGTCCTCACCCCTCCACTTT CASSLNQEQSSPLHF
TRBJ2-1 . TRBV7-9 many TGCGCCAGCAGCCTGGGACTGAACAATGAGCAGTTCTTC CASSLGLNNEQFF
TRBJ1-5 . TRBV19 many TGTGCCAGTAGAATGGCGGGTCAGCCCCAGCATTTT CASRMAGQPQHF
TRBJ1-5 . TRBV5-1 many TGCGCCAGCAGCTCGCAGGGAGCCGATAATCAGCCCCAGCATTTT CASSSQGADNQPQHF
TRBJ2-1 TRBD2 TRBV20-1 few TGCAGTGCTGGTACTAGCGGGGGGTTCTACAATGAGCAGTTCTTC CSAGTSGGFYNEQFF
TRBJ1-2 TRBD1 TRBV14 few TGTGCCAGCAGCCAAACAGGGGCCCCTGTCGATGGCTACACCTTC CASSQTGAPVDGYTF
TRBJ2-3 . TRBV20-1 few TGCAGTGCTGAGACCCTGCTACTAGCCACAGATACGCAGTATTTT CSAETLLLATDTQYF
TRBJ1-2 . TRBV29-1 many TGCAGCGTTGAAGATCTCAGGGCCCACCTCGATGGCTACACCTTC CSVEDLRAHLDGYTF
TRBJ2-2 . TRBV6-5 many TGTGCCAGCAGTTACTTCCGGGCGTCAGGGGAGCTGTTTTTT CASSYFRASGELFF
TRBJ2-3 . TRBV20-1 many TGCAGTGCTGGGGTCCTTCTGGATACGCAGTATTTT CSAGVLLDTQYF
TRBJ2-2 . TRBV6-2/TRBV6-3 many TGTGCCAGCAGTTACTCGACGCAGTACACCGGGGAGCTGTTTTTT CASSYSTQYTGELFF
TRBJ1-1 . TRBV16 many TGTGCCAGCAGCCAAACTCCGAACACTGAAGCTTTCTTT CASSQTPNTEAFF
TRBJ2-5 TRBD2 TRBV12-3/TRBV12-4 . TGTGCCAGCAGCTCCCCCCTGGGAGGGATGTACCAAGAGACCCAGTACTTC CASSSPLGGMYQETQYF